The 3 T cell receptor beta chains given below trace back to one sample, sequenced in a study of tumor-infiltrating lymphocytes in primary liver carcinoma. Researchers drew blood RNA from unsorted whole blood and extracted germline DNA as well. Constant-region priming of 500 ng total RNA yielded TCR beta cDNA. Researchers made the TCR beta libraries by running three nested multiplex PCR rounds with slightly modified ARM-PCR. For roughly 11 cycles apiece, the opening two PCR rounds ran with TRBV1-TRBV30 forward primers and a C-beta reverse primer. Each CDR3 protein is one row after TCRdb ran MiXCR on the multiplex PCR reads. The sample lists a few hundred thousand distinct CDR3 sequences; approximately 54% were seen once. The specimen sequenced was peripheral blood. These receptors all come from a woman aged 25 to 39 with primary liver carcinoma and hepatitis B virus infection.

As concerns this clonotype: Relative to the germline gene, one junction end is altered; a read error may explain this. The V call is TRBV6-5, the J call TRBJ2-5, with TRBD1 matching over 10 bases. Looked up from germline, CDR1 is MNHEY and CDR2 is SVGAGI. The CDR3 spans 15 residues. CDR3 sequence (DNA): TGTGCCAGCAGTTACTCGGACAGGGGGGCTGAGACCCAGTGCTTC. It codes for CASSYSDRGAETQCF.

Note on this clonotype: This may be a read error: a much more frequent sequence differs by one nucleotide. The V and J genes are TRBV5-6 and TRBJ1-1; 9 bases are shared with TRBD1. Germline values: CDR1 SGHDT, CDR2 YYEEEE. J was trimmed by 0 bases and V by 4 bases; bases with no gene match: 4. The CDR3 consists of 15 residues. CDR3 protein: CASSIRTGVNTEAFF. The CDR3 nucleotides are TGTGCCAGCAGCATAAGGACAGGGGTGAACACTGAAGCTTTCTTT.

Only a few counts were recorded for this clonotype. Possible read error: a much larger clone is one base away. The DNA of the CDR3 is TGTGCCAGCAGCTTCCTCAGGGAGGAACAGTTCTTC. Residues: CASSFLREEQFF. The V gene is TRBV11-2, the J gene TRBJ2-1; tentatively, D is TRBD2 (6 bases). Germline V gene lookup returns CDR1 SGHAT and CDR2 FQNNGV. The CDR3 contains 12 residues. V lost 3 bases and J 13 bases, leaving 13 bases between the germline ends.